A selection of T cell receptor beta chains follows, all from one sample in a study of identical twins. TCRdb ran MiXCR on the 5' RACE reads and lists one entry per CDR3 protein. This sample has some 1,700,000 distinct CDR3 sequences, with about 32% found just once. Sequencing was carried out using cord blood. These receptors originate from a newborn girl in good health. The CDR3 runs from the conserved cysteine through the conserved F or W. The D gene is left open where the match is weak. Clone size is not always given. Where it is, it says once, few, many or a class for expanded clones.

j_call v_call clone_size d_call cdr3_nt cdr3_aa
TRBJ2-1 TRBV29-1 - TRBD2 TGCAGCGTTCGGCGGCCCGGGACTAGCGTTTACAATGAGCAGTTCTTC CSVRRPGTSVYNEQFF
TRBJ1-1 TRBV12-3/TRBV12-4 few - TGTGCCAGCAGTTTAAGTCCGGCGTCCACTGAAGCTTTCTTT CASSLSPASTEAFF
TRBJ1-2 TRBV28 - TRBD1 TGTGCCAGCAGTTTCGACTACAGGGGAGGTGGCTACACCTTC CASSFDYRGGGYTF
TRBJ1-2 TRBV18 few TRBD1 TGTGCCAGCTCACCGGGACAGGGGACTTTCTATGGCTACACCTTC CASSPGQGTFYGYTF
TRBJ2-5 TRBV7-2 - - TGTGCCGGCAGCTTCCGTTTAACACAAGAGACCCAGTACTTC CAGSFRLTQETQYF
TRBJ2-1 TRBV5-1 - TRBD1 TGCGCCAGCAGCCCGGGACAGATTGCCTACAATGAGCAGTTCTTC CASSPGQIAYNEQFF
TRBJ1-1 TRBV7-9 - - TGTGCCAGCAGCTCTTCCTCCAGGGGCTGGAACACTGAAGCTTTCTTT CASSSSSRGWNTEAFF
TRBJ2-7 TRBV7-9 few TRBD2 TGTGCCAGCAGCTCCCATTTAGCGGGAGCATCTCTCGAGCAGTACTTC CASSSHLAGASLEQYF
TRBJ1-6 TRBV20-1 - TRBD1 TGCAGTGCTATTGGGACAGGCAATAATTCACCCCTCCACTTT CSAIGTGNNSPLHF
TRBJ2-1 TRBV27 - TRBD1 TGTGCCAGCAGCCCAAGAGGGACAGGGGGTCCCCGCTTCTACAATGAGCAGTTCTTC CASSPRGTGGPRFYNEQFF